These 21 T cell receptor beta chains originate from one sample sequenced in a study of blood T cell repertoires in COVID-19. TCRdb's copy holds only in-frame clones and misses some; the assay was immunoSEQ multiplex PCR. The repertoire consists of 240,000 or so clones, with approximately 82% occurring once and the leading ten covering 1.9%. Input material: peripheral blood. Every receptor here comes from a woman aged 80 or over with acute or convalescent COVID-19.

Only a few counts were recorded for this clone. This chain joins TRBV7-3 and TRBJ2-3; 10 bases line up with TRBD2. Germline values: CDR1 SGHTA, CDR2 FQGTGA. V was clipped by 0 bases and J by 7 bases; unmatched bases: 7. The CDR3 is 16 amino acids. The DNA for the CDR3 is TGTGCCAGCAGCTTAACCGAAGCGGGAGGGGGAAATACGCAGTATTTT. This gives the protein CASSLTEAGGGNTQYF.

The chain combines TRBV6-5 with TRBJ1-3, with D possibly TRBD1 on 5 matching bases. The CDR3 sequence is 14 residues long. V shed 5 bases and J shed 0 bases, with 8 bases lying between them. From germline, CDR1 is MNHEY and CDR2 SVGAGI. The CDR3 region is CASSKTDSGNTIYF. In DNA, the CDR3 is TGTGCCAGCAGTAAGACAGACTCTGGAAACACCATATATTTT.

This chain uses TRBV28 with TRBJ2-7, with D possibly TRBD1 on 6 matching bases. The germline CDR1 and CDR2 sequences are MDHEN and SYDVKM. The CDR3 sequence is 13 residues long. Trimming left V 6 bases short and J 7 bases short, with 16 bases between. The DNA of the CDR3 is TGTGCCAGCAGCTTGGACAGCCTGAGTGAGCAGTACTTC. Protein sequence: CASSLDSLSEQYF.

The chain uses TRBV7-9 and TRBJ2-1; TRBD1 aligns across 8 bases. This CDR3 has 11 amino acids. With 1 base clipped from V and 16 bases from J, the junction kept 3 bases outside the gene matches. The germline V gene has CDR1 SEHNR and CDR2 FQNEAQ (reference sequence). CDR3 nucleotides: TGTGCCAGCAGCTTAGAACAGGGGGTCTTCTTC. Amino acids: CASSLEQGVFF.

Worth noting for this clone: The junction departs from the called germline gene at one end, perhaps through a read error. This chain connects TRBV18 to TRBJ1-2; D unresolved. Germline values: CDR1 KGHSH, CDR2 LQKENI. There are 14 residues in the CDR3. The CDR3 region has the DNA TGTGCCAGCTCGCCACTCAAGCCTAACTATGGCTACACCTTC. Translated: CASSPLKPNYGYTF.

The V gene is TRBV15, the J gene TRBJ1-1; D call uncertain. This CDR3 is 14 amino acids long. The V end lost 3 bases, the J end lost 4 bases, and 12 bases lay between the germline ends. Germline V CDR1 and CDR2: LNHNV, YYDKDF (reference sequence). Here the CDR3 reads CATSSDYRGTEAFF. CDR3 bases: TGTGCCACCAGCAGTGATTACCGGGGCACTGAAGCTTTCTTT.

J is TRBJ2-7 and V is TRBV27, with a possible D match to TRBD2 (5 bases). V lost 0 bases, J lost 1 base, and 7 bases lay in between. The CDR3 length is 14 residues. CDR1 and CDR2 (germline): MNHEY, SMNVEV (reference sequence). CDR3 protein: CASSLSPGSYEQYF. The CDR3 nucleotides are TGTGCCAGCAGTTTATCGCCGGGATCCTACGAGCAGTACTTC.

This clone was counted between two and nine times. The V call is TRBV4-3, the J call TRBJ2-2; 12 bases map to TRBD1. J was trimmed by 3 bases and V by 3 bases; bases with no gene match: 5. The CDR3 has 17 residues. The V gene's germline CDR1 is LGHNA and CDR2 YSLEER. The CDR3 DNA is TGCGCCAGCAGCCAGGGACAGGGGGCTGGGGACACCGGGGAGCTGTTTTTT. Its translation: CASSQGQGAGDTGELFF.

V usage is TRBV5-6 and J usage is TRBJ1-2; 8 bases match TRBD1. The ends lost 4 bases at V and 8 bases at J; junction bases unmatched: 7. CDR3 length: 13 amino acids. CDR1 is SGHDT, CDR2 YYEEEE, per germline. The CDR3 region is CASSPWTGPGYTF. Written as DNA, the CDR3 is TGTGCCAGCAGCCCTTGGACAGGGCCAGGCTACACCTTC.

V usage is TRBV28 and J usage is TRBJ1-6; TRBD1 is a possible D gene (6 bases). V lost 6 bases, J lost 10 bases, and 13 bases lay in between. The CDR3 sequence is 13 residues long. CDR1 and CDR2 from the germline V gene are MDHEN and SYDVKM. For the CDR3, the DNA is TGTGCCAGCAGGGGGGTTGGGGGCTCACCCCTCCACTTT. Its protein product is CASRGVGGSPLHF. Full variable domain (outside the CDR3, taken from reference TRBV28 and TRBJ1-6): DVKVTQSSRYLVKRTGEKVFLECVQDMDHENMFWYRQDPGLGLRLIYFSYDVKMKEKGDIPEGYSVSREKKERFSLILESASTNQTSMYLCASRGVGGSPLHFGNGTRLTVT.

The chain employs TRBV19 and TRBJ2-2, with TRBD1 identical over 9 bases. This CDR3 comprises 14 residues. Per the germline V gene, CDR1 is LNHDA and CDR2 is SQIVND (reference sequence). J was trimmed by 7 bases and V by 6 bases; bases with no gene match: 6. CDR3 in DNA: TGTGCCAGTAGCCGGACAGGGGTGAACGGGGAGCTGTTTTTT. Translated, it gives CASSRTGVNGELFF.

Note on this clone: One end of the junction fails to match germline, which may point to a read error. This chain links TRBV10-3 with TRBJ1-5, with D unresolved. CDR1 and CDR2 (germline): ENHRY, SYGVKD. The CDR3 length is 12 residues. CDR3 nucleotide sequence: TGTGCCATTAGTGACGGCAATCAGCCCCAGCATTTT. As protein: CAISDGNQPQHF.

The V and J genes are TRBV7-3 and TRBJ2-2; maybe TRBD2 (5 bases). Germline CDR1 and CDR2: SGHTA and FQGTGA. The length of the CDR3 is 16 residues. V lost 5 bases, J lost 4 bases, and 17 bases lay in between. In DNA form, the CDR3 reads TGTGCCAGCAGCCCCGGGGATACCGGGCCCACCGGGGAGCTGTTTTTT. This sequence encodes CASSPGDTGPTGELFF. Using reference TRBV7-3 and TRBJ2-2 for the parts outside the CDR3, the full variable domain is GAGVSQTPSNKVTEKGKYVELRCDPISGHTALYWYRQSLGQGPEFLIYFQGTGAADDSGLPNDRFFAVRPEGSVSTLKIQRTERGDSAVYLCASSPGDTGPTGELFFGEGSRLTVL.

The V gene is TRBV11-1, the J gene TRBJ2-2; D is unclear. CDR1 and CDR2 from the germline V gene are SGHAT and FQDESV (reference sequence). The germline V and J ends were trimmed by 2 bases and 7 bases, with 5 bases remaining between them. The CDR3 has 12 amino acids. CDR3 DNA sequence: TGTGCCAGCAGCTTAAGTAGCGGGGAGCTGTTTTTT. Encoded protein: CASSLSSGELFF.

The CDR3 bases are TGTGCCAGCAGTTCCGAGCCGAACACTGAAGCTTTCTTT. Protein sequence: CASSSEPNTEAFF. The chain combines TRBV7-3 with TRBJ1-1; D not certain. Germline-derived CDR1 and CDR2 are SGHTA and FQGTGA. Trimming took off 6 bases at V and 1 base at J, with 9 bases between the two ends. The CDR3 sequence is 13 residues long.

The chain is built from TRBV5-4 and TRBJ1-2; D not resolved. Trimming stripped 0 bases from V and 4 bases from J, with 7 bases between. The germline V gene has CDR1 SGHNT and CDR2 YYREEE (reference sequence). This CDR3 region has 13 residues. This CDR3 is CASSLAGSYGYTF. CDR3 bases: TGTGCCAGCAGCTTGGCGGGGTCCTATGGCTACACCTTC. Variable domain in full (rest from reference TRBV5-4 and TRBJ1-2): ETGVTQSPTHLIKTRGQQVTLRCSSQSGHNTVSWYQQALGQGPQFIFQYYREEENGRGNFPPRFSGLQFPNYSSELNVNALELDDSALYLCASSLAGSYGYTFGSGTRLTVV.

CDR3 sequence (DNA): TGTGCCAGCAGCGTCAAGGACACGTTTAGCAATCAGCCCCAGCATTTT. Protein: CASSVKDTFSNQPQHF. This sequence joins TRBV9 and TRBJ1-5, with D possibly TRBD1 on 5 matching bases. V shed 2 bases and J shed 0 bases, with 12 bases lying between them. Looked up from germline, CDR1 is SGDLS and CDR2 is YYNGEE. This CDR3 is 16 amino acids long. Combining the CDR3 with reference TRBV9 and TRBJ1-5 gives the whole variable domain DSGVTQTPKHLITATGQRVTLRCSPRSGDLSVYWYQQSLDQGLQFLIQYYNGEERAKGNILERFSAQQFPDLHSELNLSSLELGDSALYFCASSVKDTFSNQPQHFGDGTRLSIL.

In its sample, this clone was seen a few times. V is TRBV12-3 or TRBV12-4 and J is TRBJ1-2; possible D gene TRBD1, 5 bases. The length of the CDR3 is 12 residues. V dropped 8 bases and J dropped 4 bases, with 11 bases sitting between them. CDR3 DNA: TGTGCCAGCGGGGGGGGTCCCTATGGCTACACCTTC. Translating gives CASGGGPYGYTF.

The CDR3: CASSQDIQYNSPLHF. The CDR3 coding sequence is TGTGCCAGCAGCCAAGATATCCAGTATAATTCACCCCTCCACTTT. The gene calls are TRBV4-2 and TRBJ1-6; D not certain. Deletions cut 0 bases from V and 4 bases from J, with 7 bases between. There are 15 residues in the CDR3. In germline, CDR1 is LGHNA, CDR2 YNFKEQ.

The chain has TRBV6-2 or TRBV6-3 and TRBJ2-5; 11 nucleotides agree with TRBD2. The CDR3 consists of 15 residues. CDR1 is MNHEY, CDR2 SVGEGT, per germline. J gave up 3 bases and V 2 bases, and 2 bases lay outside the gene matches. CDR3 sequence: CASSYASGGKETQYF. The CDR3 nucleotides read TGTGCCAGCAGTTACGCTAGCGGGGGGAAAGAGACCCAGTACTTC.

The chain has TRBV19 and TRBJ2-1, with 7 bases identical to TRBD1. V lost 6 bases, J lost 0 bases, and 2 bases stayed unmatched. This CDR3 contains 14 residues. CDR1 and CDR2 from the germline V gene are LNHDA and SQIVND (reference sequence). CDR3 loop: CASSRGISYNEQFF. As DNA, the CDR3 is TGTGCCAGTAGCAGGGGGATCTCCTACAATGAGCAGTTCTTC.